The 21 T cell receptor beta chains reported below all come from one sample, sequenced in a study of STAT5B mutations in CD4+ large granular lymphocyte leukemia. Profiled with immunoSEQ multiplex PCR; TCRdb holds only in-frame clones, not every one. The profile shows 31,000 or so clones, 70% to 75% of them singletons. The sequencing input was CD4+ T cells from blood buffy coats. The receptor source for this set is a human donor in good health.

The sample holds a few counts of this clone. This chain uses TRBV11-2 with TRBJ2-1; 7 positions match TRBD1. There are 15 residues in the CDR3. Germline CDR1 is SGHAT and CDR2 is FQNNGV. After removal of 1 base from V and 7 bases from J, the junction contained 7 bases not matched to a gene. Written as DNA, the CDR3 is TGTGCCAGCAGCTTAGTCAGGGGCAGGGGGAATGAGCAGTTCTTC. Translation: CASSLVRGRGNEQFF.

This clone has only a few counts. The rearrangement joins TRBV11-2 to TRBJ2-2; no reliable D call. Germline lookup yields CDR1 SGHAT and CDR2 FQNNGV. The length of the CDR3 is 13 residues. Trimming left V 4 bases short and J 8 bases short, with 11 bases between. In DNA form, the CDR3 reads TGTGCCAGCAGCTCGGACCCGAATGGGGAGCTGTTTTTT. Its protein is CASSSDPNGELFF.

This clone was counted between two and nine times. The chain has TRBV9 and TRBJ1-3; the D is unclear. Germline lookup yields CDR1 SGDLS and CDR2 YYNGEE. V lost 0 bases to trimming and J lost 4 bases, with 5 bases between them. The CDR3 extends over 13 amino acids. CDR3: CASSVGRGNTIYF. As DNA, the CDR3 is TGTGCCAGCAGCGTAGGGCGGGGAAACACCATATATTTT.

V usage is TRBV9 and J usage is TRBJ2-1, with D perhaps matching TRBD1 (6 bases). The CDR3 has 15 residues. Germline values: CDR1 SGDLS, CDR2 YYNGEE. Between the trimmed V and J ends, which lost 0 bases and 0 bases, there was a span of 7 bases. The CDR3 reads CASSVVDSSYNEQFF. The CDR3 coding sequence is TGTGCCAGCAGCGTAGTGGACAGCTCCTACAATGAGCAGTTCTTC.

The J gene is TRBJ2-3, the V gene TRBV9; a possible D gene is TRBD2 (5 bases). Germline V lookup: CDR1 SGDLS, CDR2 YYNGEE. The germline V and J ends were trimmed by 0 bases and 1 base, with 6 bases remaining between them. The length of the CDR3 is 14 residues. Here the CDR3 DNA reads TGTGCCAGCAGCGTAGGGCGGGGCACAGATACGCAGTATTTT. Amino acid sequence: CASSVGRGTDTQYF.

This clone turned up a few times. The J gene is TRBJ1-2, the V gene TRBV5-1; D unclear. From germline, CDR1 is SGHRS and CDR2 YFSETQ. V lost 1 base and J 4 bases, leaving 5 bases between the germline ends. The length of the CDR3 is 12 residues. For the CDR3, the DNA is TGCGCCAGCAGCTTGACGGGCTATGGCTACACCTTC. This codes for CASSLTGYGYTF.

This clone was detected a few times. The rearrangement links TRBV29-1 to TRBJ2-5; the D is unclear. From germline, CDR1 is SQVTM and CDR2 ANQGSEA. The CDR3 length is 12 residues. V lost 4 bases and J lost 2, with 8 bases in between. CDR3 DNA sequence: TGCAGCGTTGGGTGGCAGCAAGAGACCCAGTACTTC. Translation: CSVGWQQETQYF.

A single count supports this clone. The rearrangement links TRBV20-1 to TRBJ2-6; D is undetermined. The germline V gene has CDR1 DFQATT and CDR2 SNEGSKA (reference sequence). Trimming took off 5 bases at V and 9 bases at J, with 5 bases between the two ends. The CDR3 contains 10 residues. The CDR3 reads CSAPHNVLTF. DNA for the CDR3: TGCAGTGCTCCTCACAACGTCCTGACTTTC.

This clone was detected a few times. This rearrangement joins TRBV5-1 to TRBJ2-7; TRBD1 is a possible D gene (5 bases). V lost 3 bases and J lost 4, with 17 bases in between. This CDR3 contains 15 residues. Germline assignment: CDR1 SGHRS and CDR2 YFSETQ. The CDR3 coding sequence is TGCGCCAGCAGCTCCATAGGGGATTCGGGTTACGAGCAGTACTTC. As protein: CASSSIGDSGYEQYF.

The rearrangement joins TRBV29-1 to TRBJ2-3; D not certain. Trimming left V 8 bases short and J 6 bases short, with 9 bases between. The germline gives CDR1 SQVTM, CDR2 ANQGSEA. The CDR3 contains 10 residues. CDR3 residues: CSLVQDTQYF. The CDR3 bases are TGCAGCCTTGTACAGGATACGCAGTATTTT.

This clone has a handful of counts. The CDR3 DNA is TGTGCCAGCAGCCAAGATCGGTGGGGGGAGGAAGCTTTCTTT. Its translation is CASSQDRWGEEAFF. This chain joins TRBV4-2 and TRBJ1-1, with a possible D match to TRBD1 (5 bases). Per germline, CDR1 LGHNA and CDR2 YNFKEQ. V was shortened by 0 bases and J by 8 bases, with 13 bases between the two germline ends. The CDR3 loop spans 14 amino acids.

The chain is built from TRBV4-2 and TRBJ2-1; D unclear. CDR3 size: 15 residues. Between the trimmed V and J ends, which lost 0 bases and 4 bases, there was a span of 10 bases. Germline V gives CDR1 LGHNA, CDR2 YNFKEQ. In DNA, the CDR3 is TGTGCCAGCAGCCAAGAGAGTCAAGCGTACAATGAGCAGTTCTTC. Translating gives CASSQESQAYNEQFF.

The chain combines TRBV10-1 with TRBJ2-2, with D unresolved. The CDR3 runs to 17 residues. CDR1 WNHNN and CDR2 SYGVQD come from the germline V gene (reference sequence). V was clipped by 2 bases and J by 6 bases, with 19 bases between them. The DNA of the CDR3 is TGCGCCAGCAGTGAGATCGGGTCGGCTAGTGGCGCCGGGGAGCTGTTTTTT. The encoded protein is CASSEIGSASGAGELFF.

The chain employs TRBV7-6 and TRBJ1-4; D not certain. This CDR3 has 14 residues. The germline gives CDR1 SGHVS, CDR2 FNYEAQ. V gave up 1 base and J gave up 4 bases, with 7 bases separating them. CDR3 loop: CASSLDSYNEKLFF. DNA of the CDR3: TGTGCCAGCAGCTTAGACAGTTATAATGAAAAACTGTTTTTT.

V and J are TRBV7-6 and TRBJ2-1, with 8 bases identical to TRBD2. Germline V gene lookup returns CDR1 SGHVS and CDR2 FNYEAQ. The V segment lost 0 bases and the J segment 3 bases; nucleotides outside the gene matches: 4. The CDR3 loop spans 16 amino acids. The CDR3 DNA follows: TGTGCCAGCAGCTTAGCTGGCCTAGCGGGCTACAATGAGCAGTTCTTC. This gives the protein CASSLAGLAGYNEQFF. The full variable domain, in which reference TRBV7-6 and TRBJ2-1 provide the parts outside the CDR3, is GAGVSQSPRYKVTKRGQDVALRCDPISGHVSLYWYRQALGQGPEFLTYFNYEAQQDKSGLPNDRFSAERPEGSISTLTIQRTEQRDSAMYRCASSLAGLAGYNEQFFGPGTRLTVL.

The chain combines TRBV11-2 with TRBJ2-7; D possibly corresponds to TRBD2 (5 bases). The CDR3 spans 15 residues. Germline assignment: CDR1 SGHAT and CDR2 FQNNGV. Deletions cut 5 bases from V and 2 bases from J, with 16 bases between. CDR3 DNA: TGTGCCAGCAGCCTCCAAGTCGGGGTCCCCTACGAGCAGTACTTC. Its protein product is CASSLQVGVPYEQYF.

V is TRBV2 and J is TRBJ2-1; tentatively, D is TRBD1 (7 bases). V shed 2 bases and J shed 9 bases, with 14 bases lying between them. CDR1 and CDR2 (germline): SNHLY, FYNNEI. The CDR3 loop spans 14 amino acids. CDR3 protein: CASSERGQGGEQFF. As DNA, the CDR3 is TGTGCCAGCAGTGAAAGGGGTCAGGGGGGTGAGCAGTTCTTC.

The rearrangement joins TRBV5-1 to TRBJ2-1, with 12 bases matching TRBD1. CDR3 length: 14 amino acids. CDR1 and CDR2 from the germline V gene are SGHRS and YFSETQ. J was trimmed by 5 bases and V by 6 bases; bases with no gene match: 3. Written as DNA, the CDR3 is TGCGCCAGCAACCGGGACAGGGGGCACAATGAGCAGTTCTTC. This codes for CASNRDRGHNEQFF.

V is TRBV11-2 and J is TRBJ2-3; 8 bases map to TRBD2. J lost 6 bases, V lost 3 bases, and 5 bases had no gene match. Looked up from germline, CDR1 is SGHAT and CDR2 is FQNNGV. The CDR3 runs to 14 residues. The DNA for the CDR3 is TGTGCCAGCAGCTTCCGAGCGGGGGTGGATACGCAGTATTTT. It translates to CASSFRAGVDTQYF. Using reference TRBV11-2 and TRBJ2-3 for the parts outside the CDR3, the full variable domain is EAGVAQSPRYKIIEKRQSVAFWCNPISGHATLYWYQQILGQGPKLLIQFQNNGVVDDSQLPKDRFSAERLKGVDSTLKIQPAKLEDSAVYLCASSFRAGVDTQYFGPGTRLTVL.

This clone was observed a handful of times. The chain is built from TRBV10-3 and TRBJ1-5; D not certain. Trimming shortened V by 0 bases and J by 7 bases, and 13 bases separated the two germline ends. In germline, CDR1 is ENHRY, CDR2 SYGVKD. The CDR3 totals 15 residues. The CDR3: CAISESGQTFQPQHF. CDR3 DNA sequence: TGTGCCATCAGTGAGTCAGGGCAGACTTTCCAGCCCCAGCATTTT.

The chain has TRBV6-5 and TRBJ2-5, with D possibly being TRBD1 (5 bases). The CDR3 runs 15 residues. Trimming removed 0 bases at V and 5 bases at J, with 13 bases between. CDR1 is MNHEY, CDR2 SVGAGI, per germline. The CDR3 DNA reads as TGTGCCAGCAGTTACTCGTCGCAGGGTGTGGAGACCCAGTACTTC. Protein sequence: CASSYSSQGVETQYF.